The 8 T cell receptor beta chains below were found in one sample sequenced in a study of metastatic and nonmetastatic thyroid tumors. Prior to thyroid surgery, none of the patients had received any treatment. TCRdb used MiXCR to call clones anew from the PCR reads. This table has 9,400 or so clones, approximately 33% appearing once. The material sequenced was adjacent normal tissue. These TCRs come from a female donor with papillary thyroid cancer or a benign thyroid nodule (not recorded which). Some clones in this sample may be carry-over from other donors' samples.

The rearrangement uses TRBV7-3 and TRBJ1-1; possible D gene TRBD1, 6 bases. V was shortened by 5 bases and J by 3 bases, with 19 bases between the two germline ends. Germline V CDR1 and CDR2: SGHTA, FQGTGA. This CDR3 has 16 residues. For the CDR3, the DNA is TGTGCCAGCAGCACCGAAGCTTGGGGGCAGGACACTGAAGCTTTCTTT. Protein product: CASSTEAWGQDTEAFF.

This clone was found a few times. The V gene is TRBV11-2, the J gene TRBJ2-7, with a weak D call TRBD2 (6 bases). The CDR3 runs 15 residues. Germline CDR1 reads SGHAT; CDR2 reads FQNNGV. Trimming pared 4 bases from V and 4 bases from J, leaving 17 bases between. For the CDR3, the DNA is TGTGCCAGCAGCTCCGTGTTGGACTACGGGTACGAGCAGTACTTC. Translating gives CASSSVLDYGYEQYF.

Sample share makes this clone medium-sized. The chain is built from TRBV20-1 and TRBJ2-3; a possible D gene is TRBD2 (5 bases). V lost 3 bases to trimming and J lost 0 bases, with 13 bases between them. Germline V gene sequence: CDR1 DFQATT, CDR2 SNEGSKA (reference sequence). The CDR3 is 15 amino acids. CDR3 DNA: TGCAGTGCTAGGGCCCCGGACTTTAGCACAGATACGCAGTATTTT. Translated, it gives CSARAPDFSTDTQYF.

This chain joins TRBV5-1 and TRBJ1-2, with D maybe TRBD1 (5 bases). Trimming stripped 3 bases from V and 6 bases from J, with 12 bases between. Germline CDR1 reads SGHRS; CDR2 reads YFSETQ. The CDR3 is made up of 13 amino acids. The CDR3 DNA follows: TGCGCCAGCAGCTACGGGGGAGAAAATGGCTACACCTTC. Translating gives CASSYGGENGYTF.

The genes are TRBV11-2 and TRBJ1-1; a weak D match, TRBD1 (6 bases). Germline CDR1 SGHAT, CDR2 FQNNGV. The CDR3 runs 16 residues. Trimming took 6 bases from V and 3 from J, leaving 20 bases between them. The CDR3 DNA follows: TGTGCCAGCAGTTCAAGGGGGTCGGGACGCCACACTGAAGCTTTCTTT. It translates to CASSSRGSGRHTEAFF.

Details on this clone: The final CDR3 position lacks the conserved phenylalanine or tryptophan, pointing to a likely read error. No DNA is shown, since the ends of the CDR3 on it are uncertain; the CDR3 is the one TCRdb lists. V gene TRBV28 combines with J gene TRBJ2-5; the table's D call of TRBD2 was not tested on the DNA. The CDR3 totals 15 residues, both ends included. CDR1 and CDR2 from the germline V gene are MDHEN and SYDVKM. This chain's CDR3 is CASSLGYFSGYTFGS.

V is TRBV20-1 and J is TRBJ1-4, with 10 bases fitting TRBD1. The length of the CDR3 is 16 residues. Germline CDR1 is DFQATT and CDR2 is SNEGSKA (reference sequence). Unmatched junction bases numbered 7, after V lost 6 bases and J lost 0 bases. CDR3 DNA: TGCAGTGCCCTTCCCGGGACAGGGGCAACTAATGAAAAACTGTTTTTT. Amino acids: CSALPGTGATNEKLFF.

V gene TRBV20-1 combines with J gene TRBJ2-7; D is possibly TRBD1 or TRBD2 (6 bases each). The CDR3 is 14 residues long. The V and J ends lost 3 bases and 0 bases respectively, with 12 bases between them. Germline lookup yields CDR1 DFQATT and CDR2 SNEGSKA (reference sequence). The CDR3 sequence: CSARGAGGSYEQYF. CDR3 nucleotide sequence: TGCAGTGCTAGGGGGGCCGGGGGCTCCTACGAGCAGTACTTC.